The rows below give T cell receptor beta chains drawn from one sample of a study of T cell responses to AZD1222 COVID-19 vaccine. Libraries were prepared by immunoSEQ multiplex PCR; TCRdb keeps only in-frame clonotypes and omits some of them. Of roughly 100,000 clones in the sample, 88% were seen once. The sequences come from peripheral blood, collected on day 0 of AZD1222 vaccination. Receptors originate from an adult in good health. Each CDR3 is given with its conserved first and last residue. A D gene is named only where the DNA matches it firmly. Clone size is shown for a subset of rows, as once, few, many or a class of expanded clone.

>.|TRBJ1-2|.|TRBV6-5
CASSYSPRGGYGYTF
TGTGCCAGCAGTTACTCCCCCAGGGGAGGCTATGGCTACACCTTC
>TRBD2|TRBJ2-1|once|TRBV5-1
CASSLAVAGNNEQFF
TGCGCCAGCAGCTTGGCCGTAGCGGGAAACAATGAGCAGTTCTTC
>.|TRBJ1-5|few|TRBV12-5
CASGSFQPQHF
TGTGCTAGTGGTTCTTTTCAGCCCCAGCATTTT
>.|TRBJ2-5|.|TRBV27
CASSLRVRKETQYF
TGTGCCAGCAGTTTAAGGGTTAGAAAAGAGACCCAGTACTTC
>TRBD2|TRBJ2-1|.|TRBV6-6
CASSPPGTSGEQFF
TGTGCCAGCAGCCCTCCCGGGACTAGCGGCGAGCAGTTCTTC
>.|TRBJ1-2|.|TRBV5-1
CASRQGEGGYTF
TGCGCCAGCAGACAGGGAGAGGGTGGCTACACCTTC
>.|TRBJ1-1|few|TRBV12-1
CASSVTGGEWTEAFF
TGTGCCAGCAGTGTGACAGGGGGCGAGTGGACTGAAGCTTTCTTT
>.|TRBJ2-5|few|TRBV5-1
CASSPDGGGQETQYF
TGCGCCAGCAGCCCTGACGGAGGGGGCCAAGAGACCCAGTACTTC
>.|TRBJ1-5|.|TRBV6-5
CASSYSGFSNQPQHF
TGTGCCAGCAGTTACTCGGGGTTTAGCAATCAGCCCCAGCATTTT
>.|TRBJ2-1|.|TRBV11-1
CASSLGTAYNEQFF
TGTGCCAGCAGCTTAGGGACAGCCTACAATGAGCAGTTCTTC
>TRBD1|TRBJ2-7|.|TRBV6-4
CASRARTGGIYEQYF
TGTGCCAGCAGGGCAAGGACAGGGGGAATCTACGAGCAGTACTTC
>.|TRBJ1-2|.|TRBV12-3/TRBV12-4
CASSVLDSGGYTF
TGTGCCAGCAGTGTATTGGACAGTGGTGGCTACACCTTC
>TRBD1|TRBJ1-1|.|TRBV7-6
CASSSTRTGEAFF
TGTGCCAGCAGCTCGACAAGGACAGGGGAAGCTTTCTTT
>.|TRBJ2-7|few|TRBV28
CASSLSTTYEQYF
TGTGCCAGCAGTTTATCCACTACGTACGAGCAGTACTTC
>.|TRBJ1-6|.|TRBV9
CASSGGVSYNSPLHF
TGTGCCAGCAGTGGCGGGGTCTCGTATAATTCACCCCTCCACTTT
>.|TRBJ1-5|.|TRBV4-1
CASSRIYGGGSNQPQHF
TGCGCCAGCAGCCGCATCTACGGGGGCGGGAGCAATCAGCCCCAGCATTTT
>.|TRBJ2-1|once|TRBV6-5
CASSPAGLLGHEQFF
TGTGCCAGCAGTCCGGCGGGGCTTCTTGGCCATGAGCAGTTCTTC
>.|TRBJ1-2|.|TRBV7-2
CASSLDYGYTF
TGTGCCAGCAGCTTGGATTATGGCTACACCTTC
>.|TRBJ2-1|.|TRBV7-6
CASSLNEDNEQFF
TGTGCCAGCAGCTTGAATGAGGACAATGAGCAGTTCTTC
>.|TRBJ2-3|.|TRBV7-8
CASSRERTDTQYF
TGTGCCAGCAGCCGCGAACGCACAGATACGCAGTATTTT
>.|TRBJ2-6|.|TRBV6-1
CASSELQGSSGANVLTF
TGTGCCAGCAGTGAGTTGCAAGGGAGCTCTGGGGCCAACGTCCTGACTTTC
>.|TRBJ1-2|few|TRBV29-1
CSVESNGYTF
TGCAGCGTTGAAAGCAATGGCTACACCTTC
>.|TRBJ2-3|.|TRBV3-1/TRBV3-2
CASSNHDSYSTDTQYF
TGTGCCAGCAGCAATCATGACAGCTATAGCACAGATACGCAGTATTTT
>.|TRBJ2-7|.|TRBV28
CASSLSRYEQYF
TGTGCCAGCAGTTTATCCAGATACGAGCAGTACTTC
>.|TRBJ1-2|.|TRBV18
CASSPPGQWGYGYTF
TGTGCCAGCTCACCACCTGGACAGTGGGGCTATGGCTACACCTTC
>.|TRBJ1-4|.|TRBV5-1
CASSLGSDEKLFF
TGCGCCAGCAGTTTAGGTTCCGATGAAAAACTGTTTTTT
>.|TRBJ1-6|.|TRBV20-1
CSASEQLNSPLHF
TGCAGTGCTAGTGAACAGCTAAATTCACCCCTCCACTTT
>TRBD2|TRBJ2-1|medium-sized|TRBV4-2
CASSQDRASGGARQFF
TGTGCCAGCAGCCAAGATCGTGCTAGCGGGGGGGCCCGGCAGTTCTTC
>.|TRBJ2-1|.|TRBV7-6
CASSSTDEQFF
TGTGCCAGCAGCTCGACTGACGAGCAGTTCTTC
>.|TRBJ2-5|.|TRBV4-1
CASSPGTLLTQYF
TGCGCCAGCAGCCCCGGGACTCTACTAACCCAGTACTTC
>.|TRBJ2-2|.|TRBV18
CASSPPPGENTGELFF
TGTGCCAGCTCACCCCCCCCAGGGGAGAACACCGGGGAGCTGTTTTTT
>.|TRBJ1-1|.|TRBV7-9
CASSSGTRNTEAFF
TGTGCCAGCAGCTCAGGGACGAGGAACACTGAAGCTTTCTTT
>.|TRBJ1-4|.|TRBV5-1
CASSLPYREGSTNEKLFF
TGCGCCAGCAGCTTGCCTTACAGGGAAGGCAGCACAAATGAAAAACTGTTTTTT
>.|TRBJ2-1|few|TRBV27
CASSLRDSRGQSSYNEQFF
TGTGCCAGCAGCTTAAGGGATTCACGAGGACAGAGCTCCTACAATGAGCAGTTCTTC
>.|TRBJ2-2|.|TRBV2
CASSFRTLNTGELFF
TGTGCCAGCAGTTTCCGGACTCTAAACACCGGGGAGCTGTTTTTT
>.|TRBJ2-7|.|TRBV6-5
CASSLTTPYEQYF
TGTGCCAGCAGCCTTACGACCCCCTACGAGCAGTACTTC
>.|TRBJ2-7|.|TRBV14
CASSQDWASYEQYF
TGTGCCAGCAGCCAAGATTGGGCTTCCTACGAGCAGTACTTC
>.|TRBJ2-2|.|TRBV11-3
CASSFSGANTGELFF
TGTGCCAGCAGCTTCTCCGGGGCCAACACCGGGGAGCTGTTTTTT
>.|TRBJ1-5|.|TRBV3-1/TRBV3-2
CASSQGSNQPQHF
TGTGCCAGCAGCCAAGGTAGCAATCAGCCCCAGCATTTT
>.|TRBJ1-2|few|TRBV5-5
CASSLSGGNYGYTF
TGTGCCAGCAGCTTGAGCGGGGGCAACTATGGCTACACCTTC
>.|TRBJ1-2|.|TRBV2
CASSEDGNANGYTF
TGTGCCAGCAGTGAAGATGGGAATGCGAATGGCTACACCTTC
>.|TRBJ2-2|.|TRBV5-8
CASSRNPGELFF
TGTGCCAGCAGCAGGAATCCCGGGGAGCTGTTTTTT
>.|TRBJ2-3|.|TRBV27
CASSLLPLRGTDTQYF
TGTGCCAGCAGTTTATTGCCGCTAAGGGGCACAGATACGCAGTATTTT
>TRBD1|TRBJ1-4|.|TRBV19
CASSILAGGDEKLFF
TGTGCCAGTAGTATCCTGGCAGGGGGAGATGAAAAACTGTTTTTT
>.|TRBJ2-5|.|TRBV29-1
CSVEGDIFYQETQYF
TGCAGCGTTGAAGGGGACATTTTTTACCAAGAGACCCAGTACTTC